This record concerns one T cell receptor (beta chain) sequence. Its target is unknown. With V trimmed by 0 bases and J by 4 bases, 7 bases remained unmatched. Germline V gives CDR1 SGHDT, CDR2 YYEEEE. The CDR3 length is 16 residues. All donors came from Russia, were Caucasian and healthy, and spanned ages roughly 6 to 95. Isolated PBMCs totaled at least 6.5 million in each sample. This sample is part of a study of blood T cells in healthy people across ages. Points from the study as a whole: Observed TCR beta diversity showed a strong correlation with the percentage of naive T cells as measured by flow cytometry.

Combining a sample-barcoded 5' primer with a J-beta primer mix, a second PCR ran for about 7 to 11 cycles. TCRdb called the 5' RACE reads again in MiXCR, with one record for every CDR3 protein. The sample records 1.2 million to 1.5 million distinct CDR3 sequences, around 39% being singletons. This receptor was identified in a woman younger than 30 in good health. This rearrangement joins TRBV5-6 to TRBJ2-5, with TRBD2 matching over 9 bases. The sample taken for sequencing was blood. CDR3 protein: CASSLGPPGLAETQYF. As DNA, the CDR3 is TGTGCCAGCAGCTTGGGACCCCCGGGACTAGCAGAGACCCAGTACTTC.